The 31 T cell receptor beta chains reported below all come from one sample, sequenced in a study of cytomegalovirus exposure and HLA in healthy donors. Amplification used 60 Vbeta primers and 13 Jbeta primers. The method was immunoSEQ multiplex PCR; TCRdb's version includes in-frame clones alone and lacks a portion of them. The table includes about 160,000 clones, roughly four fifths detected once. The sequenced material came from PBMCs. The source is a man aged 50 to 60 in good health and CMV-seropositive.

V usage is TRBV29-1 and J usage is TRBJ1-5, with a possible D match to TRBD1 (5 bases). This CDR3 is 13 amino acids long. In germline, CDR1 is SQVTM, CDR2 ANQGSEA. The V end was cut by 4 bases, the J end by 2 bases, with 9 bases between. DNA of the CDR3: TGCAGCGTTGTGGGGCCTGGCAATCAGCCCCAGCATTTT. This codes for CSVVGPGNQPQHF.

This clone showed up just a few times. The CDR3: CASKPNVGGDLTNYGYTF. For the CDR3, the DNA is TGTGCCAGCAAGCCTAATGTCGGGGGGGACCTAACTAACTATGGCTACACCTTC. The chain links TRBV28 to TRBJ1-2, with D perhaps TRBD1 (5 bases). The CDR3 is made up of 18 amino acids. CDR1 and CDR2 (germline): MDHEN, SYDVKM. V gave up 7 bases and J gave up 0 bases, with 24 bases separating them.

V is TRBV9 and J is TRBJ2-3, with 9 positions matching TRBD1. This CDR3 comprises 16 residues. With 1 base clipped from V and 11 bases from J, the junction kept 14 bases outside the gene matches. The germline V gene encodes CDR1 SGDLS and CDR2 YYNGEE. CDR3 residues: CASSVTGQGGVYGQYF. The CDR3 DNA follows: TGTGCCAGCAGCGTAACGGGACAGGGTGGGGTATATGGGCAGTATTTT.

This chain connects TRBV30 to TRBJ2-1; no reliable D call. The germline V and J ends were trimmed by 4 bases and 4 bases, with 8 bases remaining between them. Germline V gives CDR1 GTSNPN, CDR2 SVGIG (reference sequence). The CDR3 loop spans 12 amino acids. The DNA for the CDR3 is TGTGCCTGGAATAAGAGGTACAATGAGCAGTTCTTC. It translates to CAWNKRYNEQFF.

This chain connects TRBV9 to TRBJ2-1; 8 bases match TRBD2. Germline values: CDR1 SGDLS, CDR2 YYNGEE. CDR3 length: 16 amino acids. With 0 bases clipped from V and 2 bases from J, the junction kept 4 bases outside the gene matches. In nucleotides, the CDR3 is TGTGCCAGCAGCGTAGGTGTAGCGGGGCCCTACAATGAGCAGTTCTTC. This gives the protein CASSVGVAGPYNEQFF.

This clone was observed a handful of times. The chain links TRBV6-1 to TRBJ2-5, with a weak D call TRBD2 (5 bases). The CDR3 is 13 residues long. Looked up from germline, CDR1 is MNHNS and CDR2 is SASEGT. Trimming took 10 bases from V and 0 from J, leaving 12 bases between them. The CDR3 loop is CATLRGYQETQYF. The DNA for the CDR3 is TGTGCCACCCTTAGAGGGTACCAAGAGACCCAGTACTTC.

The CDR3 nucleotides are TGTGCCAGCAGCTTGGGCGAGACAGTCTACAATGAGCAGTTCTTC. This encodes CASSLGETVYNEQFF. V usage is TRBV5-6 and J usage is TRBJ2-1, with D possibly being TRBD1 (5 bases). Germline V gene lookup returns CDR1 SGHDT and CDR2 YYEEEE. The ends were cut back, 0 bases at V and 3 bases at J, with 10 bases in the middle. The CDR3 totals 15 residues.

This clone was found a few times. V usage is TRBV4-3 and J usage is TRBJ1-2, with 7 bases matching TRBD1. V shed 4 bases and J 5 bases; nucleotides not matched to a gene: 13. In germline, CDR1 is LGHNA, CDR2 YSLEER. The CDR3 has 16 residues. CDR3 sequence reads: CASSRRLDREPYGYTF. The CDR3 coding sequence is TGCGCCAGCAGCCGACGGCTCGACAGGGAGCCTTATGGCTACACCTTC.

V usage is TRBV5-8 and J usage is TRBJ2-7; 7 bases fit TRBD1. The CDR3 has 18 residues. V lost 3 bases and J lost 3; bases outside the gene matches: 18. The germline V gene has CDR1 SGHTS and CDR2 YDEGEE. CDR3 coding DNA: TGTGCCAGCAGCTACCTCGTGAGGAACAGGGGACATTTCTACGAGCAGTACTTC. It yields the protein CASSYLVRNRGHFYEQYF.

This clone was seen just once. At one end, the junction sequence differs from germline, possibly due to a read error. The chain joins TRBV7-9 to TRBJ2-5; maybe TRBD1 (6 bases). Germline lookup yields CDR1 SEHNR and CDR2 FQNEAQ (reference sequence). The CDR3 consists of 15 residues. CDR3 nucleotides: TGTTCCAGCAGCTTAGTGTACCAGGGGTATGAGACCCAGTACTTC. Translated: CSSSLVYQGYETQYF.

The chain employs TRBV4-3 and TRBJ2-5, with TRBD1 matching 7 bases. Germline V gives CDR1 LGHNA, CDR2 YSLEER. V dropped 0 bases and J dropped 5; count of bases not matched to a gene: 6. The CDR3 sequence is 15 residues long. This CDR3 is CASSQEVVRGETQYF. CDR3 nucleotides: TGCGCCAGCAGCCAAGAGGTAGTCAGGGGGGAGACCCAGTACTTC.

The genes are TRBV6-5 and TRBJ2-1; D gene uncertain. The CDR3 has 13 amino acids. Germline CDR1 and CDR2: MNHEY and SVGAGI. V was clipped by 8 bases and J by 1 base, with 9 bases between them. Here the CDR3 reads CASRSPSYNEQFF. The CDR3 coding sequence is TGTGCCAGCCGTTCTCCTTCCTACAATGAGCAGTTCTTC.

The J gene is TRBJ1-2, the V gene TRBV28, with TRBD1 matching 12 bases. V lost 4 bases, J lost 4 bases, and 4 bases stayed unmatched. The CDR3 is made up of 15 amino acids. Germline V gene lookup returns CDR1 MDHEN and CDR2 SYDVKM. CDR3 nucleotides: TGTGCCAGCAGTTCCTCGGGACAGGGGGCCTATGGCTACACCTTC. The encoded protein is CASSSSGQGAYGYTF.

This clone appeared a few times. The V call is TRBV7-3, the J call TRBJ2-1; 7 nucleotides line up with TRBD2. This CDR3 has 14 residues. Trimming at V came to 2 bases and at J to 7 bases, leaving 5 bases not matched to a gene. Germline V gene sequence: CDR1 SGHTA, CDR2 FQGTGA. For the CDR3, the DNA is TGTGCCAGCAGCTTAGGCGGGGGAGGTAATGAGCAGTTCTTC. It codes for CASSLGGGGNEQFF.

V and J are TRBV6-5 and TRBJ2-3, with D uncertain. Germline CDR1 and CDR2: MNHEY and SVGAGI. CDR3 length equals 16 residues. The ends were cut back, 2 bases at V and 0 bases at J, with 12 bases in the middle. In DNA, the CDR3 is TGTGCCAGCAGTTACGCCTTAGCTATTAGCACAGATACGCAGTATTTT. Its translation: CASSYALAISTDTQYF.

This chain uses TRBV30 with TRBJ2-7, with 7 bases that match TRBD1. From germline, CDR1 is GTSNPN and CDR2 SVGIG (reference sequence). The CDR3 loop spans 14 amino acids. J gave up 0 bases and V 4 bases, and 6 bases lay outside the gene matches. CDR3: CAWNRGLPSYEQYF. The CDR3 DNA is TGTGCCTGGAATAGGGGGCTACCCTCCTACGAGCAGTACTTC.

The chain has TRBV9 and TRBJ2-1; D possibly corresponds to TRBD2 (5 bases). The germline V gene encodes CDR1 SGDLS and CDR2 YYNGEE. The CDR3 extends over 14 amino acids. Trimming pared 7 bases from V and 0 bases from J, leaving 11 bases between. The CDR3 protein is CASGTGSSYNEQFF. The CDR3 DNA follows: TGTGCCAGCGGTACGGGAAGCTCCTACAATGAGCAGTTCTTC.

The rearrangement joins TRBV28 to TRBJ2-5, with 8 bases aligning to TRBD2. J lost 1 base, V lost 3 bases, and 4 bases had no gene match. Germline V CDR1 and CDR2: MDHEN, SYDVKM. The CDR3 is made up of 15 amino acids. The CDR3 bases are TGTGCCAGCAGTTTTTTAGCGGGGCTCCAAGAGACCCAGTACTTC. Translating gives CASSFLAGLQETQYF.

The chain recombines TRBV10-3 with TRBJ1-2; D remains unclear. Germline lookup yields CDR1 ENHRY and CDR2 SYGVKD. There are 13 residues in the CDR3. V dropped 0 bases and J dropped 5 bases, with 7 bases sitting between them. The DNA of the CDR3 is TGTGCCATCAGTGAGTCGGCAGTTTATGGCTACACCTTC. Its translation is CAISESAVYGYTF.

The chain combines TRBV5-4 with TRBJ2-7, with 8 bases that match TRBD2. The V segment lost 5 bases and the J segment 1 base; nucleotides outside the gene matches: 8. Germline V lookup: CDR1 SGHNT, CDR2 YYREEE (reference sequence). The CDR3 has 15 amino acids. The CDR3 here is CASSSGGGASYEQYF. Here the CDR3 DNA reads TGTGCCAGCAGTTCGGGAGGGGGGGCATCCTACGAGCAGTACTTC.

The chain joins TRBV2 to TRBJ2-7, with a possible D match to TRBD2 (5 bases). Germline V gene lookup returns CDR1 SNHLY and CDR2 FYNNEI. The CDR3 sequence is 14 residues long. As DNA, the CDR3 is TGTGCGTCTCAGATCGGGGTATACTCCTACGAGCAGTACTTC. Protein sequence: CASQIGVYSYEQYF.

The CDR3 DNA reads TGCGCCAGCAGCAGATTCGGACAGCGATCCTACGAGCAGTACTTC. Its translation is CASSRFGQRSYEQYF. The genes are TRBV4-1 and TRBJ2-7; a possible D gene is TRBD1 (6 bases). The V gene lost 5 bases and the J gene lost 1 base, with 15 bases spanning the gap. Germline CDR1 is MGHRA and CDR2 is YSYEKL. The CDR3 contains 15 residues.

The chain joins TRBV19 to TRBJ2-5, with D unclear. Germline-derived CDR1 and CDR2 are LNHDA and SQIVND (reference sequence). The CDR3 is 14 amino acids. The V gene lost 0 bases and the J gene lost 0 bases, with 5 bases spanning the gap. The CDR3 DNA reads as TGTGCCAGTAGTATAGAGAGTAACCAAGAGACCCAGTACTTC. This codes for CASSIESNQETQYF.

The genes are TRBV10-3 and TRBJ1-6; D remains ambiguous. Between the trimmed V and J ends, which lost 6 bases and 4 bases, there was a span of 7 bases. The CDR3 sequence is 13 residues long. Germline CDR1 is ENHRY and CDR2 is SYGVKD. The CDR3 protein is CAIRDTYNSPLHF. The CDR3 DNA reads TGTGCCATCAGAGATACTTATAATTCACCCCTCCACTTT.

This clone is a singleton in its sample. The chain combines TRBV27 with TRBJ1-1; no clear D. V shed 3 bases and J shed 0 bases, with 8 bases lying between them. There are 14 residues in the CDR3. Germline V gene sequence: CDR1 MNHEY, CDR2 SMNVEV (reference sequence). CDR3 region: CASSLGGLNTEAFF. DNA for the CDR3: TGTGCCAGCAGTTTGGGAGGGTTGAACACTGAAGCTTTCTTT.

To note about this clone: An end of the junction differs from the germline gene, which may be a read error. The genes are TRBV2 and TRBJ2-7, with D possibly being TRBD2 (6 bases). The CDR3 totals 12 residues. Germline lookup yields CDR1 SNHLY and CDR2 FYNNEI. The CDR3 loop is CASSEPQGGPLF. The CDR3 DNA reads TGTGCCAGCAGTGAACCGCAGGGAGGTCCCCTCTTC.

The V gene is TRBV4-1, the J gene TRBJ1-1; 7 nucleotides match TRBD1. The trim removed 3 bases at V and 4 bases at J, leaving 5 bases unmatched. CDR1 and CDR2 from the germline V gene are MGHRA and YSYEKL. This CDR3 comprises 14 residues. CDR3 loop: CASSQPDRATEAFF. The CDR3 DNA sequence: TGCGCCAGCAGCCAGCCAGACAGGGCCACTGAAGCTTTCTTT.

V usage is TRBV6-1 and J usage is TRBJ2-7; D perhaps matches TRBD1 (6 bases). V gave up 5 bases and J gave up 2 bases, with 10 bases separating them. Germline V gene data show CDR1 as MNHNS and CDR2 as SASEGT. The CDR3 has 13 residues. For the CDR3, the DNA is TGTGCCAGCAGTCAACAGGGTGCCTACGAGCAGTACTTC. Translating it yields CASSQQGAYEQYF.

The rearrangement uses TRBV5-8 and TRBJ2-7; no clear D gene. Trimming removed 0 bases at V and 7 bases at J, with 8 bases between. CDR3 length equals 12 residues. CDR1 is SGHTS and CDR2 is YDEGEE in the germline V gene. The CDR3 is CASSLGPLEQYF. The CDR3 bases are TGTGCCAGCAGCTTGGGGCCCCTGGAGCAGTACTTC.

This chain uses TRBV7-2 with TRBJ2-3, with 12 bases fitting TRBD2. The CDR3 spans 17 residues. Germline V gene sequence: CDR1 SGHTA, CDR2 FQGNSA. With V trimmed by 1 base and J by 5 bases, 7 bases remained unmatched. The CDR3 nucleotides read TGTGCCAGCAGCTTAGGGCTAGCGGGGGGGGCGGTAGATACGCAGTATTTT. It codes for CASSLGLAGGAVDTQYF.

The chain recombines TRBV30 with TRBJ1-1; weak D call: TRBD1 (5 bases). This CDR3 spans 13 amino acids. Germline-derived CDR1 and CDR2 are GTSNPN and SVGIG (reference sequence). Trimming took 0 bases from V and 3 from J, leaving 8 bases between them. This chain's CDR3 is CAWSVQADTEAFF. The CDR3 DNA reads TGTGCCTGGAGTGTACAGGCGGACACTGAAGCTTTCTTT. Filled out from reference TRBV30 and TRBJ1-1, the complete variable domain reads SQTIHQWPATLVQPVGSPLSLECTVEGTSNPNLYWYRQAAGRGLQLLFYSVGIGQISSEVPQNLSASRPQDRQFILSSKKLLLSDSGFYLCAWSVQADTEAFFGQGTRLTVV.